Listed here are 18 T cell receptor beta chains from one sample, sequenced in a study of blood T cell repertoires in COVID-19. The table came from immunoSEQ multiplex PCR; TCRdb's copy has only in-frame clones and leaves some out. In the table there are about 120,000 clones, 75% to 85% of which are singletons. The sequencing input was peripheral blood. The receptors were gathered from a man in his forties with active or convalescent COVID-19.

This clone has only one observation. The CDR3 DNA sequence: TGTGCCACCAGTGATCCACGGACTACGAACGAGCAGTACTTC. Protein sequence: CATSDPRTTNEQYF. The gene calls are TRBV24-1 and TRBJ2-7; tentatively, D is TRBD2 (6 bases). V lost 3 bases to trimming and J lost 5 bases, with 13 bases between them. Germline loops: CDR1 KGHDR, CDR2 SFDVKD. This CDR3 has 14 residues.

The V call is TRBV28, the J call TRBJ2-2; TRBD2 matches at 7 bases. Germline CDR1 reads MDHEN; CDR2 reads SYDVKM. Unmatched junction bases numbered 7, after V lost 3 bases and J lost 3 bases. CDR3 length equals 16 residues. CDR3 in DNA: TGTGCCAGCAGTTTTTGGGCAGGGAGGGACACCGGGGAGCTGTTTTTT. This encodes CASSFWAGRDTGELFF.

The chain uses TRBV10-1 and TRBJ2-1; TRBD1 aligns across 8 bases. Germline-derived CDR1 and CDR2 are WNHNN and SYGVQD (reference sequence). This CDR3 spans 13 amino acids. The V gene end was trimmed by 4 bases and the J gene end by 6 bases; junction bases not matched to a gene: 2. This CDR3 is CASSGTGINEQFF. In nucleotides, the CDR3 is TGCGCCAGCAGTGGGACAGGGATCAATGAGCAGTTCTTC.

The chain joins TRBV9 to TRBJ2-6; TRBD2 might be the D (5 bases). Looked up from germline, CDR1 is SGDLS and CDR2 is YYNGEE. The CDR3 loop spans 16 amino acids. Trimming cost V 0 bases and J 5 bases, with 12 bases left between them. The CDR3 sequence: CASSVEGGSWANVLTF. The DNA of the CDR3 is TGTGCCAGCAGCGTAGAAGGTGGGAGCTGGGCCAACGTCCTGACTTTC.

This rearrangement joins TRBV19 to TRBJ1-2; D might be TRBD1 (6 bases). V gave up 5 bases and J gave up 7 bases, with 14 bases separating them. There are 13 residues in the CDR3. Germline CDR1 and CDR2: LNHDA and SQIVND (reference sequence). The CDR3 sequence: CASSLDTGLGYTF. The CDR3 coding sequence is TGTGCCAGTAGTCTTGACACAGGGCTTGGCTACACCTTC.

This sequence joins TRBV6-6 and TRBJ2-4; tentative D call: TRBD1 (6 bases). The germline gives CDR1 MNHNY, CDR2 SVGAGI (reference sequence). V gave up 5 bases and J gave up 0 bases, with 20 bases separating them. The CDR3 has 18 amino acids. CDR3 amino acids: CASSPHGTQYLAKNIQYF. The CDR3, as DNA: TGTGCCAGCAGTCCGCACGGGACACAGTACCTAGCCAAAAACATTCAGTACTTC.

V gene TRBV10-2 combines with J gene TRBJ1-5, with unresolved D. V shed 8 bases and J shed 4 bases, with 12 bases lying between them. CDR1 and CDR2 from the germline V gene are WSHSY and SAAADI. The CDR3 has 13 residues. CDR3 DNA sequence: TGCGCCAGCTCCGTAGCCCTTAATCAGCCCCAGCATTTT. As protein: CASSVALNQPQHF.

The J gene is TRBJ2-5, the V gene TRBV7-9, with 8 bases matching TRBD2. Germline loops: CDR1 SEHNR, CDR2 FQNEAQ (reference sequence). Losses at the gene ends were 2 bases for V and 4 bases for J; bases not matched to a gene: 12. This CDR3 contains 17 residues. CDR3 nucleotides: TGTGCCAGCAGCTTAAAGGGGACCCGGGGGGGAGGAGAGACCCAGTACTTC. Translating it yields CASSLKGTRGGGETQYF.

The genes are TRBV24-1 and TRBJ2-1; 9 positions match TRBD2. This CDR3 spans 13 amino acids. V was clipped by 11 bases and J by 10 bases; unmatched bases: 11. The germline V gene encodes CDR1 KGHDR and CDR2 SFDVKD. The CDR3 reads CANGTSLLEEQFF. CDR3 bases: TGTGCCAACGGGACTAGCCTTTTAGAAGAGCAGTTCTTC.

The CDR3 is CASSIRYREEAFF. CDR3 DNA: TGTGCCAGTAGTATTAGATACAGGGAGGAAGCTTTCTTT. The chain has TRBV19 and TRBJ1-1; D might be TRBD1 (6 bases). Germline loops: CDR1 LNHDA, CDR2 SQIVND (reference sequence). This CDR3 comprises 13 residues. Trimming cost V 3 bases and J 8 bases, with 13 bases left between them.

CDR3 sequence: CASSPRDRGGQETQYF. CDR3 sequence (DNA): TGTGCCAGCAGCCCACGGGACAGGGGAGGGCAAGAGACCCAGTACTTC. The chain links TRBV7-2 to TRBJ2-5; 10 bases match TRBD1. V trimming: 5 bases; J trimming: 2 bases; junction bases outside the gene matches: 8. CDR1 and CDR2 from the germline V gene are SGHTA and FQGNSA. CDR3 length: 16 residues.

This clone was seen a handful of times. The chain employs TRBV4-2 and TRBJ2-7, with D tentatively TRBD1 (5 bases). Trimming removed 0 bases from V and 2 bases from J, with 8 bases in between. This CDR3 has 14 amino acids. In germline, CDR1 is LGHNA, CDR2 YNFKEQ. The CDR3 protein is CASSQDRGAYEQYF. CDR3 DNA sequence: TGTGCCAGCAGCCAAGATAGGGGCGCCTACGAGCAGTACTTC.

This clone is a singleton in its sample. V is TRBV5-1 and J is TRBJ2-2, with 12 bases identical to TRBD2. The CDR3 covers 19 residues. CDR1 and CDR2 (germline): SGHRS, YFSETQ. Unmatched junction bases numbered 15, after V lost 4 bases and J lost 5 bases. This CDR3 reads CASSGPPASGRARTGELFF. The DNA for the CDR3 is TGCGCCAGCAGCGGGCCCCCGGCTAGCGGGAGGGCCCGAACCGGGGAGCTGTTTTTT.

The chain joins TRBV6-5 to TRBJ1-1; D not resolved. This CDR3 contains 14 residues. Germline V CDR1 and CDR2: MNHEY, SVGAGI. V shed 8 bases and J shed 3 bases, with 16 bases lying between them. The CDR3 DNA reads as TGTGCCAGCCCTGATGGGAGGGTTGACACTGAAGCTTTCTTT. It is translated as CASPDGRVDTEAFF.

The genes are TRBV6-5 and TRBJ2-3, with unresolved D. From germline, CDR1 is MNHEY and CDR2 SVGAGI. CDR3 length equals 12 residues. V was clipped by 4 bases and J by 2 bases, with 4 bases between them. The chain's CDR3 is CASSSVTDTQYF. CDR3 nucleotide sequence: TGTGCCAGCAGTTCCGTCACAGATACGCAGTATTTT.

This sequence joins TRBV12-3 or TRBV12-4 and TRBJ1-2; no clear D. This CDR3 comprises 12 residues. The V end was cut by 4 bases, the J end by 2 bases, with 5 bases between. The CDR3 nucleotides read TGTGCCAGCAGTTCAACAAACTATGGCTACACCTTC. It translates to CASSSTNYGYTF.

The chain uses TRBV11-3 and TRBJ2-7, with D perhaps TRBD1 (6 bases). The CDR3 runs 16 residues. The ends were cut back, 1 base at V and 2 bases at J, with 15 bases in the middle. Germline assignment: CDR1 SGHNT and CDR2 YENEEA. The CDR3 nucleotides read TGTGCCAGCAGCTTAGTCGCAGGGGCTATTACCTACGAGCAGTACTTC. Encoded protein: CASSLVAGAITYEQYF.

Of note for this clone: One end of the junction is discordant with germline, which a read error may explain. The chain uses TRBV2 and TRBJ1-2; 7 bases match TRBD1. This CDR3 has 16 residues. Germline V CDR1 and CDR2: SNHLY, FYNNEI. Here the CDR3 reads CASREGTAFLNYGYTF. Written as DNA, the CDR3 is TGTGCCAGCAGAGAAGGGACAGCTTTTCTAAACTATGGCTACACCTTC.